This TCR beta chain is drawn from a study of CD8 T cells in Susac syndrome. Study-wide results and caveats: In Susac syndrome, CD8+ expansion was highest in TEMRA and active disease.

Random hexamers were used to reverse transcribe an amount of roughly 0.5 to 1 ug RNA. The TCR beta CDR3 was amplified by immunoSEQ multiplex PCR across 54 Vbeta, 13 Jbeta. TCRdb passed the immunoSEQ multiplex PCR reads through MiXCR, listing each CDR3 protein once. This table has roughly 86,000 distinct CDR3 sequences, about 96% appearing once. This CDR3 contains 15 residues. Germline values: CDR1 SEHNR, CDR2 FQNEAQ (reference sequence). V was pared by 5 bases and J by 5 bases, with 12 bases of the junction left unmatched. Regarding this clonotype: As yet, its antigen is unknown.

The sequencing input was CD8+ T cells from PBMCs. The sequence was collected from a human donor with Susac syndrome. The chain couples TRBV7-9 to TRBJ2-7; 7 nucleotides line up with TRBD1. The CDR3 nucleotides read TGTGCCAGCAGCCCACCGGGACAGATTTTCGACGAGCAGTACTTC. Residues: CASSPPGQIFDEQYF.